A single TCR beta chain is shown here with its context. Antigen specificity is unknown. This record belongs to a study of human T cells and chemical hapten exposure. Turning to the study itself: Patients additionally received therapeutic doses of diphenylcyclopropenone on the scalp once a week, and this continued throughout the roughly 25-week study. Findings and limits, study-wide: Against controls, expanded TCRs gave rise to significantly more large CDR3 similarity clusters.

TCRdb re-called the RACE reads through MiXCR, storing one row per CDR3 protein. The data contain tens of thousands of distinct CDR3 sequences, 9.5% to 10% of them singletons. Time point denoted: pre-sensitization, week 0. Treatment here: therapeutic diphenylcyclopropenone sensitization with weekly scalp DPC. The study extracted total RNA from unfractionated whole blood. V was cut by 2 bases and J by 8 bases, with 4 bases left in between. This CDR3 comprises 12 residues. Germline values: CDR1 SEHNR, CDR2 FQNEAQ (reference sequence). The material sequenced was whole blood, taken in connection with sensitization to the hapten diphenylcyclopropenone (DPC). The V call is TRBV7-9, the J call TRBJ1-6; no definite D call. The sequence derives from a young woman with alopecia areata. Some clones in this sample may be carry-over from other donors' samples. The CDR3 DNA sequence: TGTGCCAGCAGCTTAAACCATTCACCCCTCCACTTT. Encoded protein: CASSLNHSPLHF.